Below, 5 T cell receptor beta chains from the same sample are listed, as sequenced in a study of T cells after yellow fever vaccination (dated by TCRdb to the late 2010s). The treatment or condition label, as the study defines it: live attenuated yellow fever vaccine strain. Libraries were constructed by 5' RACE. The listed sequencing device is Illumina HiSeq 2500. TCRdb applied fastp at Q25 and MiXCR to the public reads, then kept only in-frame beta chains. All rows with the same CDR3 protein become a single entry with the most common DNA and genes. The sample table holds approximately 120,000 distinct CDR3 sequences, of which around 7.7% were seen once. 2% to 3% of the sample rests with the top ten. The sample was CD4+ T cells sorted from PBMCs, taken about 10 days after the first yellow fever vaccination. The receptors originated from a young man who received the YFV17D yellow fever vaccine.

This clonotype has ten or more counts. This chain joins TRBV4-2 and TRBJ2-7; TRBD2 matches 7 bases. After removal of 3 bases from V and 0 bases from J, the junction contained 5 bases not matched to a gene. Germline loops: CDR1 LGHNA, CDR2 YNFKEQ. There are 15 residues in the CDR3. CDR3 amino acids: CASSQEGGSSYEQYF. CDR3 sequence (DNA): TGTGCCAGCAGCCAGGAGGGAGGGAGCTCCTACGAGCAGTACTTC.

This clonotype showed up many times. The chain carries TRBV28 and TRBJ2-7, with 7 bases lining up with TRBD1. This CDR3 has 14 amino acids. The germline CDR1 and CDR2 sequences are MDHEN and SYDVKM. Unmatched junction bases numbered 3, after V lost 1 base and J lost 3 bases. CDR3 sequence reads: CASSLFGTDYEQYV. The DNA for the CDR3 is TGTGCCAGCAGTTTATTCGGGACAGACTACGAGCAGTACGTC.

This clonotype was observed many times. The CDR3 nucleotides read TGTGCCAGCAGCTTAGTTTCTAGTGGTACAGATACGCAGTATTTT. It encodes CASSLVSSGTDTQYF. The V call is TRBV7-2, the J call TRBJ2-3; D is unresolved. This CDR3 comprises 15 residues. Deletions cut 1 base from V and 3 bases from J, with 11 bases between. Germline CDR1 and CDR2: SGHTA and FQGNSA.

This clonotype was detected many times. J is TRBJ1-3 and V is TRBV13; D is undetermined. Trimming cost V 5 bases and J 0 bases, with 8 bases left between them. Germline loops: CDR1 PRHDT, CDR2 FYEKMQ (reference sequence). The CDR3 runs 14 residues. Here the CDR3 DNA reads TGTGCCAGCAGCGCCAGTTTCTCTGGAAACACCATATATTTT. This sequence encodes CASSASFSGNTIYF.

This clonotype came up many times. The chain links TRBV20-1 to TRBJ1-2; a possible D gene is TRBD1 (5 bases). The CDR3 consists of 13 residues. The V end lost 5 bases, the J end lost 4 bases, and 14 bases lay between the germline ends. CDR1 and CDR2 (germline): DFQATT, SNEGSKA (reference sequence). CDR3 DNA sequence: TGCAGTGCTCCCGCAACAGGTTTCTATGGCTACACCTTC. Translating it yields CSAPATGFYGYTF.